The 21 T cell receptor beta chains reported below all come from one sample, sequenced in a study of identical twins. TCRdb itself ran the 5' RACE reads through MiXCR, one entry per CDR3 protein. The table includes nearly 900,000 distinct CDR3 sequences, around 12% detected once. The data also belong to a second study, concerning yellow fever vaccine responses in identical twins.

Sequencing was performed on PBMCs. The receptor source for this set is a woman younger than 30 in good health.

This sequence joins TRBV11-2 and TRBJ2-1, with 7 bases fitting TRBD1. The length of the CDR3 is 15 residues. The junction had 8 bases not matched to a gene; V was cut back by 1 base and J by 8 bases. Germline-derived CDR1 and CDR2 are SGHAT and FQNNGV. The CDR3 spells CASSLVGNRGHEQFF. CDR3 bases: TGTGCCAGCAGCTTAGTAGGGAACAGGGGCCATGAGCAGTTCTTC.

The chain couples TRBV6-2 or TRBV6-3 to TRBJ2-7; 9 bases line up with TRBD2. CDR3 size: 16 residues. Trimming cost V 7 bases and J 5 bases; bases outside gene matches: 15. Germline CDR1 MNHEY, CDR2 SVGEGT. CDR3 in DNA: TGTGCCAGCACCAAGAGTCCTTCTAGCGGGAATAACGAGCAGTACTTC. The encoded protein is CASTKSPSSGNNEQYF.

This chain uses TRBV29-1 with TRBJ1-4, with D hard to call. V was trimmed by 7 bases and J by 6 bases, leaving 12 bases between them. This CDR3 contains 12 residues. CDR1 and CDR2 (germline): SQVTM, ANQGSEA. CDR3 bases: TGCAGCGCCTCAGGAGGGTATGAAAAACTGTTTTTT. Amino acid sequence: CSASGGYEKLFF. Combining the CDR3 with reference TRBV29-1 and TRBJ1-4 gives the whole variable domain SAVISQKPSRDICQRGTSLTIQCQVDSQVTMMFWYRQQPGQSLTLIATANQGSEATYESGFVIDKFPISRPNLTFSTLTVSNMSPEDSSIYLCSASGGYEKLFFGSGTQLSVL.

The chain employs TRBV29-1 and TRBJ1-5, with a weak D call TRBD1 (5 bases). Germline V gene sequence: CDR1 SQVTM, CDR2 ANQGSEA. The CDR3 loop spans 13 amino acids. Trimming stripped 5 bases from V and 5 bases from J, with 13 bases between. The CDR3 DNA is TGCAGCGTTCAGCAGGGTGGGGATCAGCCCCAGCATTTT. Its translation: CSVQQGGDQPQHF.

This clonotype was observed at least ten times. The V and J genes are TRBV3-1 and TRBJ2-5; TRBD2 matches at 7 bases. Unmatched junction bases numbered 16, after V lost 1 base and J lost 5 bases. Germline-derived CDR1 and CDR2 are LGHDT and YNNKEL (reference sequence). This CDR3 comprises 18 residues. The DNA of the CDR3 is TGTGCCAGCAGCCAAGGTCGACTAGCAATCTCTGGTCCCGAGACCCAGTACTTC. It translates to CASSQGRLAISGPETQYF.

This clonotype was counted between two and nine times. The chain is built from TRBV3-1 and TRBJ2-3, with 7 bases matching TRBD1. The CDR3 has 15 residues. The V gene's germline CDR1 is LGHDT and CDR2 YNNKEL (reference sequence). The trim removed 6 bases at V and 2 bases at J, leaving 8 bases unmatched. The CDR3 DNA follows: TGTGCCAGCAGATCCGGACAGGAACTCACAGATACGCAGTATTTT. Translated: CASRSGQELTDTQYF.

A few counts support this clonotype. The CDR3 DNA sequence: TGTGCCAGCTCAAGTAACAGGGAAATCAATGAGCAGTTCTTC. This gives the protein CASSSNREINEQFF. The chain joins TRBV18 to TRBJ2-1; weak D call: TRBD1 (6 bases). The CDR3 extends over 14 amino acids. Germline assignment: CDR1 KGHSH and CDR2 LQKENI. V dropped 5 bases and J dropped 6 bases, with 14 bases sitting between them.

This clonotype was detected a few times. CDR3 DNA sequence: TGCAGTGCTGGGGACATTGAAGCTTTCTTT. It is translated as CSAGDIEAFF. This sequence joins TRBV20-1 and TRBJ1-1, with a weak D call TRBD1 (6 bases). CDR3 length: 10 amino acids. V dropped 5 bases and J dropped 7 bases, with 8 bases sitting between them. Germline CDR1 and CDR2: DFQATT and SNEGSKA (reference sequence).

The chain employs TRBV7-9 and TRBJ2-1; D gene unclear. In germline, CDR1 is SEHNR, CDR2 FQNEAQ (reference sequence). The V and J ends lost 0 bases and 7 bases respectively, with 10 bases between them. The length of the CDR3 is 14 residues. The CDR3: CASSLASNRNEQFF. CDR3 bases: TGTGCCAGCAGCTTAGCGAGTAACCGGAATGAGCAGTTCTTC. Filled out from reference TRBV7-9 and TRBJ2-1, the complete variable domain reads DTGVSQNPRHKITKRGQNVTFRCDPISEHNRLYWYRQTLGQGPEFLTYFQNEAQLEKSRLLSDRFSAERPKGSFSTLEIQRTEQGDSAMYLCASSLASNRNEQFFGPGTRLTVL.

The table lists this clonotype with a few counts. J is TRBJ2-7 and V is TRBV9; 9 bases line up with TRBD2. Germline CDR1 reads SGDLS; CDR2 reads YYNGEE. The CDR3 loop spans 15 amino acids. J was trimmed by 0 bases and V by 5 bases; bases with no gene match: 6. As DNA, the CDR3 is TGTGCCAGCAGGGATAGCGGGAGACACTCCTACGAGCAGTACTTC. Translated: CASRDSGRHSYEQYF. Combining the CDR3 with reference TRBV9 and TRBJ2-7 gives the whole variable domain DSGVTQTPKHLITATGQRVTLRCSPRSGDLSVYWYQQSLDQGLQFLIQYYNGEERAKGNILERFSAQQFPDLHSELNLSSLELGDSALYFCASRDSGRHSYEQYFGPGTRLTVT.

This chain joins TRBV7-9 and TRBJ2-1, with 15 bases matching TRBD2. With V trimmed by 1 base and J by 7 bases, 5 bases remained unmatched. Germline CDR1 is SEHNR and CDR2 is FQNEAQ (reference sequence). There are 17 residues in the CDR3. Here the CDR3 reads CASSLVGTSGRRNEQFF. The CDR3 nucleotides read TGTGCCAGCAGCTTAGTGGGGACTAGCGGGAGGAGGAATGAGCAGTTCTTC.

This clonotype turned up a few times. This chain uses TRBV12-3 or TRBV12-4 with TRBJ2-7; no clear D. CDR3 length: 13 amino acids. Trimming stripped 0 bases from V and 2 bases from J, with 5 bases between. CDR3 sequence (DNA): TGTGCCAGCAGTTTAGCAGATCCCTACGAGCAGTACTTC. It is translated as CASSLADPYEQYF.

The chain employs TRBV11-2 and TRBJ1-1; 9 positions match TRBD1. In germline, CDR1 is SGHAT, CDR2 FQNNGV. CDR3 length equals 14 residues. Unmatched junction bases numbered 5, after V lost 5 bases and J lost 4 bases. CDR3 protein: CASSVRDRVTEAFF. The CDR3 DNA follows: TGTGCCAGCAGCGTCCGGGACAGGGTCACTGAAGCTTTCTTT.

The rearrangement links TRBV5-1 to TRBJ2-2; tentatively, D is TRBD2 (6 bases). In germline, CDR1 is SGHRS, CDR2 YFSETQ. V lost 4 bases and J lost 5, with 18 bases in between. The CDR3 has 16 amino acids. CDR3 amino acids: CASSPPRDSKTGELFF. The CDR3 DNA is TGCGCCAGCAGCCCGCCCCGGGACTCAAAAACCGGGGAGCTGTTTTTT.

This clonotype was counted between two and nine times. The chain joins TRBV28 to TRBJ2-2; 10 bases line up with TRBD2. Germline lookup yields CDR1 MDHEN and CDR2 SYDVKM. V lost 2 bases, J lost 3 bases, and 12 bases stayed unmatched. The CDR3 is made up of 19 amino acids. The CDR3 sequence: CASSLPRGSGRPHTGELFF. DNA of the CDR3: TGTGCCAGCAGTTTACCCCGGGGTAGCGGGAGGCCCCACACCGGGGAGCTGTTTTTT.

This clonotype has just a few counts. This chain joins TRBV10-3 and TRBJ1-5; D perhaps matches TRBD1 (5 bases). The germline CDR1 and CDR2 sequences are ENHRY and SYGVKD. The CDR3 covers 13 residues. Trimming left V 0 bases short and J 11 bases short, with 11 bases between. CDR3 in amino acids: CAISESWDYAQHF. In nucleotides, the CDR3 is TGTGCCATCAGTGAGTCTTGGGACTATGCCCAGCATTTT.

This clonotype showed up many times. This chain joins TRBV12-3 or TRBV12-4 and TRBJ1-1; perhaps TRBD1 as D (6 bases). The CDR3 runs to 15 residues. Deletions cut 8 bases from V and 4 bases from J, with 20 bases between. This CDR3 reads CASQTTQGRATEAFF. DNA of the CDR3: TGTGCCAGCCAAACCACACAGGGACGGGCCACTGAAGCTTTCTTT.

CDR3 loop: CASSLNGTAYNEQFF. The CDR3, as DNA: TGCGCCAGCAGCTTGAACGGAACAGCCTACAATGAGCAGTTCTTC. The V gene is TRBV5-1, the J gene TRBJ2-1, with D hard to call. CDR3 length equals 15 residues. Germline assignment: CDR1 SGHRS and CDR2 YFSETQ. The V gene lost 1 base and the J gene lost 2 bases, with 10 bases spanning the gap. Combining the CDR3 with reference TRBV5-1 and TRBJ2-1 gives the whole variable domain KAGVTQTPRYLIKTRGQQVTLSCSPISGHRSVSWYQQTPGQGLQFLFEYFSETQRNKGNFPGRFSGRQFSNSRSEMNVSTLELGDSALYLCASSLNGTAYNEQFFGPGTRLTVL.

This clonotype was seen more than once but under ten times. The genes are TRBV10-3 and TRBJ2-5, with 7 nucleotides matching TRBD1. Germline lookup yields CDR1 ENHRY and CDR2 SYGVKD. This CDR3 spans 14 amino acids. V lost 4 bases, J lost 0 bases, and 2 bases stayed unmatched. CDR3 coding DNA: TGTGCCATCAGTGGGGGACAGAACCAAGAGACCCAGTACTTC. This codes for CAISGGQNQETQYF.

This clonotype was counted between two and nine times. The gene calls are TRBV11-2 and TRBJ2-5, with TRBD1 as a possible D gene (6 bases). Trimming pared 0 bases from V and 2 bases from J, leaving 22 bases between. The germline V gene has CDR1 SGHAT and CDR2 FQNNGV. The CDR3 consists of 19 residues. The CDR3 coding sequence is TGTGCCAGCAGCTTAGATGACACCTCTCCGGGACACAATCAAGAGACCCAGTACTTC. Translated: CASSLDDTSPGHNQETQYF.

This chain joins TRBV20-1 and TRBJ2-1; TRBD1 aligns across 9 bases. Germline V gene data show CDR1 as DFQATT and CDR2 as SNEGSKA (reference sequence). The CDR3 has 18 amino acids. The V and J ends lost 4 bases and 0 bases, in that order; junction bases with no gene match: 13. CDR3 residues: CSATDRGLSVSSYNEQFF. The CDR3 bases are TGCAGTGCTACGGACAGGGGCCTCTCCGTTAGCTCCTACAATGAGCAGTTCTTC.